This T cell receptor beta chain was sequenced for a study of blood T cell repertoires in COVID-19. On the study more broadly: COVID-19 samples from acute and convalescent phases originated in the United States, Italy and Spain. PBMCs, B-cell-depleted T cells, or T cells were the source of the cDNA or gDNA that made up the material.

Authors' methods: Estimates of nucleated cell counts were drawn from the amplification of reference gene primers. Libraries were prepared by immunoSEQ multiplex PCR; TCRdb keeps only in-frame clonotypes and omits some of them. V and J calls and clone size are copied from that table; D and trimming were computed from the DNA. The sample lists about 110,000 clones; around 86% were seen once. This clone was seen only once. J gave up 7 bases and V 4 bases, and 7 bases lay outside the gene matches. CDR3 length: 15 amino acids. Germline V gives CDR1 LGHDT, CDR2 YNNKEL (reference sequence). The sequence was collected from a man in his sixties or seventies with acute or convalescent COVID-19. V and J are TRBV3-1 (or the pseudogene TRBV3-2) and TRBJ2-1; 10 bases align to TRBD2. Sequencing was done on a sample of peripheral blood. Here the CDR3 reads CASSRGAGGRNEQFF. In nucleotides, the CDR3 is TGTGCCAGCAGCCGTGGAGCGGGGGGGAGAAATGAGCAGTTCTTC.